This passage covers 27 T cell receptor beta chains from one sample sequenced in a study of Ad26.COV2.S vaccination and SARS-CoV-2 variants. This sample's treatment: around 19 received Ad26.COV2.S at low or high dose, single or two shots; roughly 5 received placebo; per-sample allocation not given. Each sample was drawn 63 days after the first injection (of vaccine or placebo). Generated by immunoSEQ multiplex PCR, the TCRdb table keeps only in-frame clones and is missing some. The table includes 200,000 to 300,000 clones, over 75% detected once. Sequencing was performed on peripheral blood, taken in a trial of Ad26.COV2.S vaccine versus placebo. The receptors come from a person between 18 and 65 years old who received the Ad26.COV2.S COVID-19 vaccine or a placebo.

This clone has just a few counts. The J gene is TRBJ1-3, the V gene TRBV19, with TRBD1 matching 9 bases. Germline lookup yields CDR1 LNHDA and CDR2 SQIVND (reference sequence). Unmatched junction bases numbered 14, after V lost 5 bases and J lost 0 bases. CDR3 length: 19 residues. Here the CDR3 reads CASSPRQGVASTSGNTIYF. As DNA, the CDR3 is TGTGCCAGTAGTCCCCGACAGGGGGTTGCCTCCACCTCTGGAAACACCATATATTTT.

This rearrangement joins TRBV27 to TRBJ1-5; no definite D call. Trimming removed 2 bases at V and 4 bases at J, with 12 bases between. CDR1 is MNHEY, CDR2 SMNVEV, per germline (reference sequence). The CDR3 spans 15 residues. The CDR3 sequence is CASSLTAIKNQPQHF. The CDR3 nucleotides are TGTGCCAGCAGTTTAACAGCCATAAAAAATCAGCCCCAGCATTTT.

This chain joins TRBV28 and TRBJ2-2, with TRBD1 matching over 8 bases. The length of the CDR3 is 15 residues. V lost 5 bases and J lost 1; bases outside the gene matches: 3. Germline CDR1 reads MDHEN; CDR2 reads SYDVKM. CDR3 nucleotides: TGTGCCAGCAGTCGAGACAGGGGGAACACCGGGGAGCTGTTTTTT. Residues: CASSRDRGNTGELFF.

The chain uses TRBV3-1 (or the pseudogene TRBV3-2) and TRBJ2-3, with D tentatively TRBD2 (6 bases). The CDR3 covers 14 residues. In germline, CDR1 is LGHDT, CDR2 YNNKEL (reference sequence). Trimming removed 6 bases at V and 2 bases at J, with 12 bases between. CDR3 DNA sequence: TGTGCCAGCAGACGGGGGACGGACACAGATACGCAGTATTTT. The encoded protein is CASRRGTDTDTQYF.

This clone was picked up a small number of times. The gene calls are TRBV27 and TRBJ1-1; possibly TRBD1 for D (6 bases). The CDR3 length is 16 residues. Germline values: CDR1 MNHEY, CDR2 SMNVEV (reference sequence). The ends were cut back, 6 bases at V and 1 base at J, with 18 bases in the middle. CDR3 nucleotide sequence: TGTGCCAGCAGCCCTTGGGGGGCTCGCAGGAACACTGAAGCTTTCTTT. Translation gives CASSPWGARRNTEAFF.

At least ten counts were recorded for this clone. Other DNA sequences within the sample encode an identical CDR3. The rearrangement joins TRBV15 to TRBJ1-2, with unresolved D. Trimming cost V 5 bases and J 4 bases, with 11 bases left between them. This CDR3 is 13 amino acids long. Germline V gene lookup returns CDR1 LNHNV and CDR2 YYDKDF (reference sequence). The CDR3 loop is CATSGRGGYGYTF. CDR3 sequence (DNA): TGTGCCACCAGCGGGCGGGGAGGCTATGGCTACACCTTC. The full variable domain, its missing parts supplied by reference TRBV15 and TRBJ1-2, is DAMVIQNPRYQVTQFGKPVTLSCSQTLNHNVMYWYQQKSSQAPKLLFHYYDKDFNNEADTPDNFQSRRPNTSFCFLDIRSPGLGDTAMYLCATSGRGGYGYTFGSGTRLTVV.

The genes are TRBV5-4 and TRBJ2-1; 12 positions agree with TRBD2. Trimming cost V 4 bases and J 7 bases; bases outside gene matches: 15. The CDR3 has 18 residues. CDR1 SGHNT and CDR2 YYREEE come from the germline V gene (reference sequence). The CDR3 DNA is TGTGCCAGCAGCGGCCGGACTAGCGGGGTGCTTAGTTGGAATGAGCAGTTCTTC. It yields the protein CASSGRTSGVLSWNEQFF.

V is TRBV30 and J is TRBJ2-2, with 9 bases that match TRBD2. This CDR3 contains 18 residues. Germline CDR1 reads GTSNPN; CDR2 reads SVGIG (reference sequence). V lost 0 bases to trimming and J lost 0 bases; unmatched junction nucleotides: 8. This CDR3 is CAWSVGGGAFANTGELFF. DNA of the CDR3: TGTGCCTGGAGTGTAGGCGGGGGGGCGTTCGCGAACACCGGGGAGCTGTTTTTT.

This chain connects TRBV30 to TRBJ1-3; possible D gene TRBD1, 5 bases. Germline loops: CDR1 GTSNPN, CDR2 SVGIG (reference sequence). V was cut by 2 bases and J by 4 bases, with 12 bases left in between. The length of the CDR3 is 14 residues. CDR3 amino acids: CAWSRVGAGNTIYF. CDR3 sequence (DNA): TGTGCCTGGAGTCGGGTCGGGGCCGGAAACACCATATATTTT. Filled out from reference TRBV30 and TRBJ1-3, the complete variable domain reads SQTIHQWPATLVQPVGSPLSLECTVEGTSNPNLYWYRQAAGRGLQLLFYSVGIGQISSEVPQNLSASRPQDRQFILSSKKLLLSDSGFYLCAWSRVGAGNTIYFGEGSWLTVV.

V and J are TRBV3-1 (or the pseudogene TRBV3-2) and TRBJ1-4; TRBD1 aligns across 7 bases. This CDR3 has 16 residues. With 4 bases clipped from V and 0 bases from J, the junction kept 5 bases outside the gene matches. CDR1 is LGHDT, CDR2 YNNKEL, per germline (reference sequence). CDR3 coding DNA: TGTGCCAGCAGCCCCGGACAGGTTGCAACTAATGAAAAACTGTTTTTT. Residues: CASSPGQVATNEKLFF.

The V call is TRBV2, the J call TRBJ1-4; D is possibly TRBD1 (6 bases). CDR1 and CDR2 (germline): SNHLY, FYNNEI. V was cut by 3 bases and J by 9 bases, with 17 bases left in between. The CDR3 is 15 amino acids. The CDR3 DNA is TGTGCCAGCAGTGACATCCAGGGGTCTAGGAAAAAACTGTTTTTT. Amino acids: CASSDIQGSRKKLFF.

This chain uses TRBV19 with TRBJ1-5, with a possible D match to TRBD1 (6 bases). CDR1 is LNHDA, CDR2 SQIVND, per germline (reference sequence). The V gene lost 10 bases and the J gene lost 0 bases, with 13 bases spanning the gap. CDR3 length: 14 amino acids. The CDR3 protein is CAKSGTNSNQPQHF. CDR3 sequence (DNA): TGTGCCAAATCCGGGACAAATAGCAATCAGCCCCAGCATTTT.

This CDR3 is CASSPLAGVRTDTQYF. In DNA form, the CDR3 reads TGTGCCAGCTCACCATTAGCGGGAGTAAGGACAGATACGCAGTATTTT. J is TRBJ2-3 and V is TRBV18, with TRBD2 matching over 9 bases. Germline V gene lookup returns CDR1 KGHSH and CDR2 LQKENI. This CDR3 is 16 amino acids long. V gave up 2 bases and J gave up 3 bases; unmatched junction bases: 6.

The rearrangement uses TRBV7-2 and TRBJ2-7, with 8 bases aligning to TRBD1. V shed 1 base and J 2 bases; nucleotides not matched to a gene: 4. Germline V gene sequence: CDR1 SGHTA, CDR2 FQGNSA. The CDR3 loop spans 15 amino acids. The CDR3 spells CASSLGDRRAYEQYF. CDR3 DNA: TGTGCCAGCAGCTTAGGGGACAGGAGGGCCTACGAGCAGTACTTC.

The chain uses TRBV6-6 and TRBJ2-7, with D unclear. V was cut by 6 bases and J by 2 bases, with 20 bases left in between. CDR1 and CDR2 (germline): MNHNY, SVGAGI (reference sequence). CDR3 length: 16 residues. For the CDR3, the DNA is TGTGCCAGCAGAAAGGGCAGTGGGAATGGGGCCTACGAGCAGTACTTC. It is translated as CASRKGSGNGAYEQYF.

This chain connects TRBV12-5 to TRBJ1-3; D is undetermined. Trimming stripped 0 bases from V and 4 bases from J, with 22 bases between. CDR3 length: 19 amino acids. Germline CDR1 LGHNT, CDR2 FRNRAP. The CDR3 sequence is CASGLVNPLGLIWGNTIYF. The CDR3 region has the DNA TGTGCTAGTGGTTTGGTAAACCCTTTAGGCCTCATTTGGGGAAACACCATATATTTT.

This clone was detected ten times or more. The gene calls are TRBV5-1 and TRBJ1-6; TRBD1 is a possible D gene (5 bases). Trimming shortened V by 7 bases and J by 4 bases, and 15 bases separated the two germline ends. The germline V gene encodes CDR1 SGHRS and CDR2 YFSETQ. CDR3 size: 15 residues. This chain's CDR3 is CASRRVTEYNSPLHF. The CDR3 region has the DNA TGCGCCAGCCGGAGGGTGACAGAGTATAATTCACCCCTCCACTTT.

The gene calls are TRBV29-1 and TRBJ2-3; 8 bases line up with TRBD1. The J segment lost 4 bases and the V segment lost 7 bases, leaving 7 bases of the junction unmatched. CDR1 SQVTM and CDR2 ANQGSEA come from the germline V gene. The CDR3 covers 13 residues. The CDR3 nucleotides read TGCAGCGACCGGACAGGGCGTTCAGATACGCAGTATTTT. Its protein product is CSDRTGRSDTQYF.

The chain couples TRBV7-3 to TRBJ2-3; no definite D call. CDR3 size: 15 residues. Trimming took off 0 bases at V and 3 bases at J, with 10 bases between the two ends. In germline, CDR1 is SGHTA, CDR2 FQGTGA. The chain's CDR3 is CASSLTAAPTDTQYF. The CDR3 region has the DNA TGTGCCAGCAGCTTAACTGCGGCCCCTACAGATACGCAGTATTTT.

This sequence joins TRBV27 and TRBJ2-2; 10 nucleotides align to TRBD2. Germline V gene sequence: CDR1 MNHEY, CDR2 SMNVEV (reference sequence). After removal of 6 bases from V and 8 bases from J, the junction contained 9 bases not matched to a gene. This CDR3 has 15 residues. This CDR3 is CASRGLAAPRGELFF. In nucleotides, the CDR3 is TGTGCCAGCAGAGGACTAGCGGCCCCCAGGGGGGAGCTGTTTTTT.

The chain uses TRBV18 and TRBJ2-7; D remains unclear. The V gene lost 0 bases and the J gene lost 3 bases, with 6 bases spanning the gap. Germline-derived CDR1 and CDR2 are KGHSH and LQKENI. The CDR3 contains 13 residues. The CDR3 region has the DNA TGTGCCAGCTCACCACCACAAAACTACGAGCAGTACTTC. Amino acid sequence: CASSPPQNYEQYF.

The CDR3 sequence is CASDLAGGGTGELFF. For the CDR3, the DNA is TGTGCCAGCGATCTAGCGGGGGGCGGAACCGGGGAGCTGTTTTTT. This sequence joins TRBV2 and TRBJ2-2; 11 bases match TRBD2. Germline values: CDR1 SNHLY, CDR2 FYNNEI. V was clipped by 8 bases and J by 5 bases; unmatched bases: 7. The CDR3 consists of 15 residues.

This chain uses TRBV27 with TRBJ2-7; no definite D call. CDR1 is MNHEY and CDR2 is SMNVEV in the germline V gene (reference sequence). CDR3 length: 13 amino acids. Between the trimmed V and J ends, which lost 2 bases and 2 bases, there was a span of 7 bases. The CDR3 spells CASSLLGTYEQYF. As DNA, the CDR3 is TGTGCCAGCAGTTTACTAGGGACCTACGAGCAGTACTTC.

This clone was seen repeatedly, ten times or more. V usage is TRBV4-1 and J usage is TRBJ1-6; a weak D match, TRBD1 (6 bases). The germline V gene has CDR1 MGHRA and CDR2 YSYEKL. V lost 0 bases and J lost 10, with 25 bases in between. The CDR3 loop spans 19 amino acids. As DNA, the CDR3 is TGCGCCAGCAGCCAAGATCCCCAGAGACAGGTCAGGACCAGATCACCCCTCCACTTT. It yields the protein CASSQDPQRQVRTRSPLHF.

This chain joins TRBV6-1 and TRBJ1-3; unclear D gene. Looked up from germline, CDR1 is MNHNS and CDR2 is SASEGT. V lost 2 bases and J 0 bases, leaving 5 bases between the germline ends. CDR3 length: 14 residues. The CDR3 DNA reads TGTGCCAGCAGTGAATGGCTCTCTGGAAACACCATATATTTT. Protein product: CASSEWLSGNTIYF.

The chain employs TRBV6-5 and TRBJ2-1; D may match TRBD1 or TRBD2 (5 bases each). V was pared by 2 bases and J by 2 bases, with 13 bases between. Per germline, CDR1 MNHEY and CDR2 SVGAGI. The CDR3 extends over 16 amino acids. The CDR3 region is CASSYTRGPPYNEQFF. The DNA of the CDR3 is TGTGCCAGCAGTTACACTCGGGGACCCCCCTACAATGAGCAGTTCTTC.

CDR3 protein: CASSADRGRTHEQYF. DNA of the CDR3: TGTGCCAGCAGTGCAGACAGGGGGCGAACCCACGAGCAGTACTTC. The J gene is TRBJ2-7, the V gene TRBV25-1; 10 bases agree with TRBD1. After removal of 4 bases from V and 5 bases from J, the junction contained 8 bases not matched to a gene. CDR1 is MGHDK, CDR2 SYGVNS, per germline. The CDR3 runs 15 residues.